Presented here are 28 T cell receptor beta chains from one specimen sequenced in a study of blood T cell repertoires in COVID-19. Method: immunoSEQ multiplex PCR; TCRdb's copy keeps in-frame clones and lacks some. The sample carries around 100,000 clones, roughly 90% recorded once. The sequenced sample was peripheral blood. The receptors stem from a woman aged 70-85 years who had recovered from COVID-19.

J is TRBJ2-5 and V is TRBV28, with 8 nucleotides matching TRBD2. The CDR3 is 14 residues long. CDR1 is MDHEN and CDR2 is SYDVKM in the germline V gene. J gave up 2 bases and V 2 bases, and 1 base lay outside the gene matches. The CDR3 coding sequence is TGTGCCAGCAGTTTACGGGGGGGGCAAGAGACCCAGTACTTC. Its protein is CASSLRGGQETQYF.

CDR3 loop: CATSRDLISASGGNEQFF. The DNA of the CDR3 is TGTGCCACCAGCAGAGATCTTATATCGGCTAGCGGGGGTAATGAGCAGTTCTTC. The rearrangement links TRBV15 to TRBJ2-1, with TRBD2 matching 10 bases. The CDR3 runs 18 residues. Germline CDR1 and CDR2: LNHNV and YYDKDF (reference sequence). The V gene end was trimmed by 0 bases and the J gene end by 7 bases; junction bases not matched to a gene: 12.

This CDR3 is CASSQGLAGLYEQYF. The CDR3 DNA reads as TGTGCCAGCAGCCAAGGACTAGCGGGCCTCTACGAGCAGTACTTC. The genes are TRBV4-2 and TRBJ2-7, with TRBD2 matching over 10 bases. The V segment lost 1 base and the J segment 3 bases; nucleotides outside the gene matches: 3. CDR3 size: 15 residues. Germline V gene data show CDR1 as LGHNA and CDR2 as YNFKEQ.

The V call is TRBV3-1 (or the pseudogene TRBV3-2), the J call TRBJ2-7; TRBD1 matches at 9 bases. V lost 6 bases and J lost 4; bases outside the gene matches: 10. Germline V gives CDR1 LGHDT, CDR2 YNNKEL (reference sequence). CDR3 length equals 15 residues. The CDR3 nucleotides read TGTGCCAGCAGACCGGCCGGGACAGGGTTGTACGAGCAGTACTTC. Protein: CASRPAGTGLYEQYF.

The chain joins TRBV18 to TRBJ2-1; maybe TRBD1 (5 bases). Germline CDR1 KGHSH, CDR2 LQKENI. V was trimmed by 0 bases and J by 2 bases, leaving 17 bases between them. CDR3 length equals 18 residues. The CDR3 region has the DNA TGTGCCAGCTCACCACCGGGGCCGGGTCCGAGCCCCTACAATGAGCAGTTCTTC. Its protein product is CASSPPGPGPSPYNEQFF.

V and J are TRBV18 and TRBJ1-1; no clear D. The CDR3 is 14 amino acids. Trimming removed 6 bases from V and 0 bases from J, with 11 bases in between. CDR1 is KGHSH, CDR2 LQKENI, per germline. DNA for the CDR3: TGTGCCAGCTCTCCCTTCGGGGTGAACACTGAAGCTTTCTTT. As protein: CASSPFGVNTEAFF.

This clone was recorded a few times. The CDR3 DNA reads TGTGCCAGCAGGTCCTATGGGGGCCCAGGGGGAAACACCATATATTTT. It codes for CASRSYGGPGGNTIYF. The gene calls are TRBV27 and TRBJ1-3, with D possibly matching TRBD1 (6 bases). Looked up from germline, CDR1 is MNHEY and CDR2 is SMNVEV (reference sequence). Between the trimmed V and J ends, which lost 6 bases and 4 bases, there was a span of 19 bases. This CDR3 is built from 16 residues.

The chain has TRBV28 and TRBJ1-2; 8 nucleotides match TRBD1. V shed 3 bases and J 11 bases; nucleotides not matched to a gene: 14. CDR3 size: 15 residues. Germline V gives CDR1 MDHEN, CDR2 SYDVKM. CDR3 in DNA: TGTGCCAGCAGTTTCTCCCCGACAGGGGCCTTGGGGTACACCTTC. This codes for CASSFSPTGALGYTF.

This chain links TRBV9 with TRBJ1-2; D perhaps matches TRBD1 (5 bases). Germline CDR1 reads SGDLS; CDR2 reads YYNGEE. The CDR3 has 14 amino acids. V was pared by 4 bases and J by 2 bases, with 12 bases between. DNA of the CDR3: TGTGCCAGCAGCCTCGGGGGGATCAACTATGGCTACACCTTC. Translation gives CASSLGGINYGYTF. The whole variable domain, filled in from reference TRBV9 and TRBJ1-2, reads DSGVTQTPKHLITATGQRVTLRCSPRSGDLSVYWYQQSLDQGLQFLIQYYNGEERAKGNILERFSAQQFPDLHSELNLSSLELGDSALYFCASSLGGINYGYTFGSGTRLTVV.

This chain joins TRBV6-2 or TRBV6-3 and TRBJ2-1; no definite D call. Germline loops: CDR1 MNHEY, CDR2 SVGEGT. This CDR3 region has 13 residues. V gave up 5 bases and J gave up 3 bases, with 8 bases separating them. The CDR3 loop is CASSHPDYNEQFF. The DNA of the CDR3 is TGTGCCAGCAGTCACCCAGACTACAATGAGCAGTTCTTC.

The genes are TRBV5-4 and TRBJ2-5; 8 positions agree with TRBD2. CDR1 and CDR2 from the germline V gene are SGHNT and YYREEE (reference sequence). The junction had 10 bases not matched to a gene; V was cut back by 10 bases and J by 2 bases. CDR3 length: 14 residues. The CDR3 sequence is CASHQGGGQETQYF. In DNA form, the CDR3 reads TGTGCCTCCCACCAGGGCGGGGGGCAAGAGACCCAGTACTTC. The full variable domain, completed using reference TRBV5-4 and TRBJ2-5, is ETGVTQSPTHLIKTRGQQVTLRCSSQSGHNTVSWYQQALGQGPQFIFQYYREEENGRGNFPPRFSGLQFPNYSSELNVNALELDDSALYLCASHQGGGQETQYFGPGTRLLVL.

The rearrangement joins TRBV7-2 to TRBJ1-1; D is unclear. This CDR3 has 13 amino acids. Per germline, CDR1 SGHTA and CDR2 FQGNSA. V dropped 2 bases and J dropped 3 bases, with 7 bases sitting between them. In DNA, the CDR3 is TGTGCCAGCAGCTTAAGCACAGACACTGAAGCTTTCTTT. It is translated as CASSLSTDTEAFF.

This clone is a singleton in its sample. This rearrangement joins TRBV6-2 or TRBV6-3 to TRBJ2-2; D may be TRBD1 (5 bases). The CDR3 sequence is 16 residues long. CDR1 and CDR2 from the germline V gene are MNHEY and SVGEGT. The V end was cut by 6 bases, the J end by 5 bases, with 19 bases between. The chain's CDR3 is CASSKPRPQGTGELFF. CDR3 bases: TGTGCCAGCAGCAAGCCCCGACCCCAGGGAACCGGGGAGCTGTTTTTT.

This rearrangement joins TRBV19 to TRBJ1-6, with 9 bases identical to TRBD1. J was trimmed by 7 bases and V by 3 bases; bases with no gene match: 4. The CDR3 is made up of 15 amino acids. Germline-derived CDR1 and CDR2 are LNHDA and SQIVND (reference sequence). CDR3 in amino acids: CASSMGQGWNSPLHF. Here the CDR3 DNA reads TGTGCCAGTAGTATGGGACAGGGTTGGAATTCACCCCTCCACTTT.

The chain uses TRBV6-5 and TRBJ2-7; TRBD2 matches at 11 bases. This CDR3 contains 15 residues. The germline CDR1 and CDR2 sequences are MNHEY and SVGAGI. V lost 8 bases to trimming and J lost 3 bases; unmatched junction nucleotides: 9. The CDR3 is CASALLAGGGYEQYF. The CDR3, as DNA: TGTGCCAGCGCCCTTCTAGCGGGAGGAGGCTACGAGCAGTACTTC.

The chain combines TRBV27 with TRBJ1-5; TRBD1 might be the D (5 bases). The CDR3 covers 15 residues. Germline assignment: CDR1 MNHEY and CDR2 SMNVEV (reference sequence). With 2 bases removed from V and 1 base from J, the gap between germline ends came to 9 bases. The CDR3 region has the DNA TGTGCCAGCAGTTTAGGGCCAGGGAGCAATCAGCCCCAGCATTTT. As protein: CASSLGPGSNQPQHF.

V gene TRBV19 combines with J gene TRBJ2-1; 8 positions agree with TRBD2. Trimming removed 5 bases from V and 8 bases from J; junction bases left unmatched: 11. Per germline, CDR1 LNHDA and CDR2 SQIVND (reference sequence). This CDR3 region has 15 residues. The CDR3 loop reads CASSLSGSLGDEQFF. The CDR3 bases are TGTGCCAGTAGTCTCAGCGGGAGCTTAGGCGATGAGCAGTTCTTC.

This chain joins TRBV27 and TRBJ1-1; D gene unclear. Germline V gene sequence: CDR1 MNHEY, CDR2 SMNVEV (reference sequence). V lost 5 bases to trimming and J lost 8 bases, with 15 bases between them. The CDR3 spans 13 residues. The CDR3 region has the DNA TGTGCCAGCAGTCCAGCGGCCTGGTCCGAAGCTTTCTTT. Its protein product is CASSPAAWSEAFF.

The rearrangement uses TRBV6-2 or TRBV6-3 and TRBJ2-7, with a tentative D call TRBD1 (5 bases). Per the germline V gene, CDR1 is MNHEY and CDR2 is SVGEGT. This CDR3 has 16 amino acids. Trimming left V 5 bases short and J 7 bases short, with 24 bases between. The CDR3 DNA sequence: TGTGCCAGCAGTCGCCCCACACGGCAGGGCCGTGGAGAGCAGTACTTC. Its translation: CASSRPTRQGRGEQYF.

This chain joins TRBV4-2 and TRBJ2-5, with 7 nucleotides matching TRBD2. V trimming: 1 base; J trimming: 2 bases; junction bases outside the gene matches: 4. Germline V CDR1 and CDR2: LGHNA, YNFKEQ. CDR3 length: 15 amino acids. The CDR3 DNA sequence: TGTGCCAGCAGCCAAGCTGGTAGCGGGCAAGAGACCCAGTACTTC. Protein: CASSQAGSGQETQYF.

This clone was detected only once. The V and J genes are TRBV12-3 or TRBV12-4 and TRBJ1-2; 10 positions match TRBD1. CDR3 length: 12 amino acids. The J segment lost 6 bases and the V segment lost 6 bases, leaving 1 base of the junction unmatched. The CDR3 bases are TGTGCCAGCAGCGGGACAGGGGATGGCTACACCTTC. Amino acid sequence: CASSGTGDGYTF.

This chain links TRBV5-1 with TRBJ2-3, with 10 nucleotides matching TRBD2. Germline V gene sequence: CDR1 SGHRS, CDR2 YFSETQ. There are 14 residues in the CDR3. V was pared by 3 bases and J by 4 bases, with 2 bases of the junction left unmatched. CDR3 in amino acids: CASSSGTSADTQYF. The CDR3 DNA follows: TGCGCCAGCAGCTCCGGGACTAGCGCAGATACGCAGTATTTT.

The chain carries TRBV19 and TRBJ2-1, with D perhaps TRBD1 (5 bases). Between the trimmed V and J ends, which lost 3 bases and 3 bases, there was a span of 12 bases. This CDR3 is 15 amino acids long. Germline V CDR1 and CDR2: LNHDA, SQIVND (reference sequence). CDR3 coding DNA: TGTGCCAGTAGTATTTCAGGGAATCGCTACAATGAGCAGTTCTTC. Encoded protein: CASSISGNRYNEQFF.

The chain joins TRBV6-6 to TRBJ2-3; 7 nucleotides agree with TRBD2. CDR3 length: 16 residues. CDR1 MNHNY and CDR2 SVGAGI come from the germline V gene (reference sequence). Trimming cost V 2 bases and J 2 bases; bases outside gene matches: 7. This CDR3 reads CASSYPRRGITDTQYF. The CDR3 region has the DNA TGTGCCAGCAGTTACCCCCGGCGGGGGATCACAGATACGCAGTATTTT.

This chain links TRBV7-3 with TRBJ2-2; 9 bases align to TRBD2. From germline, CDR1 is SGHTA and CDR2 FQGTGA. CDR3 size: 16 residues. The J segment lost 2 bases and the V segment lost 2 bases, leaving 3 bases of the junction unmatched. The CDR3 DNA sequence: TGTGCCAGCAGCTTACTTAGCGGGAGAAACACCGGGGAGCTGTTTTTT. Translation gives CASSLLSGRNTGELFF.

The chain is built from TRBV7-2 and TRBJ2-5; 8 bases are a match to TRBD1. Germline V lookup: CDR1 SGHTA, CDR2 FQGNSA. The CDR3 consists of 14 residues. J was trimmed by 5 bases and V by 6 bases; bases with no gene match: 8. Written as DNA, the CDR3 is TGTGCCAGCAGTCTCAGGGGGCGCGGGGAGACCCAGTACTTC. Translation gives CASSLRGRGETQYF.

The chain combines TRBV5-6 with TRBJ2-2; TRBD1 matches 9 bases. V trimming: 4 bases; J trimming: 0 bases; junction bases outside the gene matches: 10. The CDR3 is made up of 18 amino acids. The V gene's germline CDR1 is SGHDT and CDR2 YYEEEE. In nucleotides, the CDR3 is TGTGCCAGCAGCCCGCCGGGACAGGGTGCCTCGAACACCGGGGAGCTGTTTTTT. It specifies CASSPPGQGASNTGELFF.

The CDR3 DNA follows: TGCGCCAGCAGCTTGAGGGCCCCTACTCTCCTAGCGGGAGGGCCAAATGAGCAGTTCTTC. It translates to CASSLRAPTLLAGGPNEQFF. This chain joins TRBV5-1 and TRBJ2-1; 12 nucleotides line up with TRBD2. Germline V CDR1 and CDR2: SGHRS, YFSETQ. The CDR3 runs to 20 residues. V lost 1 base and J lost 7; bases outside the gene matches: 18.